This record looks at one T cell receptor (beta chain) sequence and its context. This clonotype was counted between two and nine times. The target of this receptor is not known. Base-call qualities are not available, and no considerably larger clone is one nucleotide away. These data come from a study of identical twins (dated by TCRdb to the mid-2010s). For the wider study: To test whether fetal clonotypes persist, the study used deep sequencing on TCR alpha and beta repertoires from monozygotic twins, unrelated adults of various ages, and cord blood. Replicate twin experiments were performed at different times using different library preparation protocols to rule out contamination.

The study at large found these results: Recombination models systematically underestimated out-of-frame TCR alpha sharing in monozygotic twins but agreed with sharing between unrelated individuals. Abundant cord blood beta clonotypes had fewer insertions, young adult naive repertoires showed a similar but weaker trend, and memory repertoires showed no such trend. A weaker excess of twin sharing was found in beta out-of-frame sequences because the signal-to-noise ratio was lowered by fewer shared sequences. Compared with coincidental sharing between unrelated individuals, out-of-frame TCR alpha sequences shared between twins showed an excess of sequences with low generation probability. Invariant T cells such as MAIT and iNKT could partly confound zero-insertion analyses, although diverse VJ usage argued against such confounding for most clonotypes. Because the same donors could not be followed over many years, the conclusions relied on cross-sectional statistical analysis.

After removal of 3 bases from V and 2 bases from J, the junction retains 11 bases not matched to a gene. Counted from cysteine to valine, this CDR3 has 18 amino acids. Only the CDR3 DNA is retained, 54 bases long and in frame from the first base. In the germline V gene, CDR1 corresponds to LGHNA and CDR2 to YNFKEQ. Library generation was performed with 5' RACE. Sequencing relied on an Illumina HiSeq 2000. A universal primer binding site was introduced by template switching, and a unique molecular identifier was present in the final cDNA, enabling accurate counting of TCR cDNA molecules. Specific primers in the conserved constant-segment region were used to synthesize first-strand cDNA for TCR alpha and beta chains. Each cDNA library was double barcoded, with a SMART-Mk sample barcode plus Illumina barcodes, to control for contamination. TruSeq adapter sequences and Illumina sample barcodes were added in two successive PCR steps. Sequencing of the TCR alpha and beta cDNA libraries was done on the Illumina HiSeq platform using custom primers. As for the authors' bioinformatics: MiGEC was used to process raw reads and extract unique molecular identifiers, and MiXCR was used to find CDR3 positions. Recombination models were inferred per individual with the repgenHMM and IGoR tools using an EM algorithm. Shared clonotypes were analyzed with the tcR package in R, and sharing was normalized by the product of cloneset sizes. To study raw recombination free of thymic and clonal selection effects, out-of-frame nonproductive sequences were analyzed. Clones were called with MiXCR by TCRdb after fastp trimmed the public reads at Q25, and only in-frame beta chains were retained. For every CDR3 protein sequence, its rows merge into one entry that carries the most common genes and DNA. V and J calls and clone size were set by TCRdb, not the authors. For this sample the table gives around 530,000 distinct CDR3 sequences, of which approximately 16% were detected only once. Jointly, the top ten make up 0.44% of the sample.

Every donor in the study was a healthy Caucasian. The twin cohort consisted of three pairs of female monozygotic twins, all aged roughly 18 to 29 years. CD4+ and CD8+ T cell populations were isolated with positive isolation kits from Invitrogen. These data were likewise used in another study, on yellow fever vaccine responses in identical twins. In that second paper, the authors write: According to the authors, in identical twins the way T cells responded to vaccination appeared partly convergent and partly personalized. Focusing on identical twins, the study followed the T cell clones that responded to the vaccine, and did so with precision.

The TCR originated in a young woman in good health. Recombination connected TRBV4-2 to TRBJ2-7; 12 middle bases align to TRBD2. The specimen sequenced was CD4+ T cells sorted from blood. The sequence in DNA is TGTGCCAGCAGCCATCCGGGTAAGACTAGCGGGAGTACCTACGAGCAGTACGTC. It translates as CASSHPGKTSGSTYEQYV.